Listed below are T cell receptor beta chains from one sample, sequenced in a study of T cells after yellow fever vaccination. Each CDR3 protein is one row after TCRdb ran MiXCR on the 5' RACE reads. Among just under 30,000 distinct CDR3 sequences, more than 5% were seen once, and the ten largest hold about 38%. The starting material was CD8+ T cells sorted from PBMCs, obtained 10 days after the yellow fever booster vaccination. Receptors were obtained from a man aged 25-45 years who received the YFV17D yellow fever vaccine. CDR3s include the opening cysteine and the closing phenylalanine or tryptophan. The D gene is left open where the match is weak. Size is stated for part of the rows, as once, few or many counts, or as a class when the clone is expanded.

length: 14
D: TRBD2
J: TRBJ2-7
size: many
V: TRBV29-1
CDR3: CSVDASGRAYEQYF
DNA: TGCAGCGTTGATGCTAGCGGGAGGGCCTACGAGCAGTACTTC

length: 12
D: -
J: TRBJ2-1
size: many
V: TRBV4-3
CDR3: CASSLSYNEQFF
DNA: TGCGCCAGCAGCCTCTCGTACAATGAGCAGTTCTTC

length: 16
D: TRBD2
J: TRBJ2-7
size: many
V: TRBV27
CDR3: CASSLSGLARGYEQYF
DNA: TGTGCCAGCAGTTTATCGGGACTAGCTAGAGGTTACGAGCAGTACTTC

length: 15
D: -
J: TRBJ2-3
size: many
V: TRBV4-1
CDR3: CASSQRGMGADTQYF
DNA: TGCGCCAGCAGCCAACGGGGGATGGGGGCAGATACGCAGTATTTT

length: 17
D: TRBD1
J: TRBJ2-2
size: many
V: TRBV12-3/TRBV12-4
CDR3: CASRPNRQGAVTGELFF
DNA: TGTGCCAGCAGGCCAAATAGACAGGGGGCGGTCACCGGGGAGCTGTTTTTT

length: 14
D: TRBD1
J: TRBJ1-1
size: many
V: TRBV7-6
CDR3: CASSTGQANTEAFF
DNA: TGTGCCAGCAGCACTGGACAGGCCAACACTGAAGCTTTCTTT

length: 10
D: -
J: TRBJ2-1
size: many
V: TRBV12-3/TRBV12-4
CDR3: CASSLIEQFF
DNA: TGTGCCAGCAGTTTAATTGAGCAGTTCTTC

length: 12
D: -
J: TRBJ2-1
size: many
V: TRBV2
CDR3: CASSEVANEQFF
DNA: TGTGCCAGCAGTGAAGTCGCGAATGAGCAGTTCTTC

length: 14
D: TRBD2
J: TRBJ2-7
size: many
V: TRBV27
CDR3: CASSVAGGSYEQYF
DNA: TGTGCCAGCAGTGTAGCGGGAGGCTCCTACGAGCAGTACTTC

length: 14
D: -
J: TRBJ2-7
size: many
V: TRBV6-1
CDR3: CASSLRGGIYEQYF
DNA: TGTGCCAGCAGCCTCAGGGGGGGGATCTACGAGCAGTACTTC

length: 15
D: TRBD2
J: TRBJ2-3
size: many
V: TRBV4-3
CDR3: CASSLTSGSADTQYF
DNA: TGCGCCAGCAGCCTGACTAGCGGGAGTGCAGATACGCAGTATTTT

length: 12
D: -
J: TRBJ2-7
size: many
V: TRBV12-3/TRBV12-4
CDR3: CASSTDSYEQYF
DNA: TGTGCCAGCAGTACGGACAGCTACGAGCAGTACTTC

length: 13
D: -
J: TRBJ2-7
size: many
V: TRBV7-6
CDR3: CASSLAGSYEQYF
DNA: TGTGCCAGCAGCTTAGCTGGCTCCTACGAGCAGTACTTC

length: 12
D: -
J: TRBJ2-1
size: many
V: TRBV11-3
CDR3: CASSWGSGEQFF
DNA: TGTGCCAGCAGCTGGGGTTCGGGAGAGCAGTTCTTC

length: 14
D: TRBD2
J: TRBJ2-3
size: many
V: TRBV11-2
CDR3: CASSSAGGSDTQYF
DNA: TGTGCCAGCAGCTCAGCGGGAGGGTCAGATACGCAGTATTTT

length: 15
D: -
J: TRBJ2-2
size: -
V: TRBV4-3
CDR3: CASSRKTGGTGELFF
DNA: TGCGCCAGCAGCCGAAAGACTGGGGGGACCGGGGAGCTGTTTTTT

length: 15
D: -
J: TRBJ2-3
size: many
V: TRBV28
CDR3: CASISLGRNTDTQYF
DNA: TGTGCCAGCATATCCCTGGGGCGGAACACAGATACGCAGTATTTT

length: 14
D: -
J: TRBJ2-1
size: many
V: TRBV4-3
CDR3: CASSQDFGGNEQFF
DNA: TGCGCCAGCAGCCAAGATTTTGGGGGGAATGAGCAGTTCTTC

length: 11
D: -
J: TRBJ2-7
size: many
V: TRBV12-3/TRBV12-4
CDR3: CASSLLNEQYF
DNA: TGTGCCAGCAGTTTATTAAACGAGCAGTACTTC

length: 14
D: -
J: TRBJ2-7
size: many
V: TRBV4-3
CDR3: CASSQDTGVNEQYF
DNA: TGCGCCAGCAGCCAAGATACGGGAGTAAACGAGCAGTACTTC

length: 15
D: -
J: TRBJ2-4
size: many
V: TRBV7-9
CDR3: CASSTGLAAKNIQYF
DNA: TGTGCCAGCTCAACCGGGTTGGCAGCCAAAAACATTCAGTACTTC

length: 17
D: -
J: TRBJ2-7
size: many
V: TRBV11-2
CDR3: CASSLDVVRDLSYEQYF
DNA: TGTGCCAGCAGCTTAGATGTTGTGCGGGACCTCTCCTACGAGCAGTACTTC

length: 15
D: -
J: TRBJ2-7
size: many
V: TRBV20-1
CDR3: CSANEQFTSSDEQYF
DNA: TGCAGTGCGAACGAACAATTCACTAGCTCGGACGAGCAGTACTTC

length: 15
D: TRBD1
J: TRBJ2-5
size: many
V: TRBV20-1
CDR3: CSARDFTGAVETQYF
DNA: TGCAGTGCTAGAGATTTTACAGGGGCAGTGGAGACCCAGTACTTC

length: 13
D: -
J: TRBJ2-7
size: many
V: TRBV3-1
CDR3: CASSARPPYEQYF
DNA: TGTGCCAGCAGCGCTCGACCGCCCTACGAGCAGTACTTC

length: 12
D: -
J: TRBJ2-3
size: many
V: TRBV19
CDR3: CASSVGTDTQYF
DNA: TGTGCCAGTAGTGTCGGCACAGATACGCAGTATTTT

length: 12
D: -
J: TRBJ2-7
size: many
V: TRBV12-3/TRBV12-4
CDR3: CASSPDLDEQYF
DNA: TGTGCCAGCAGTCCAGACCTTGACGAGCAGTACTTC

length: 15
D: -
J: TRBJ2-5
size: many
V: TRBV7-9
CDR3: CASSLAGHGRETQYF
DNA: TGTGCCAGCAGCTTAGCGGGACACGGGCGAGAGACCCAGTACTTC

length: 14
D: TRBD1
J: TRBJ1-1
size: many
V: TRBV6-2/TRBV6-3
CDR3: CASSYAGGSSEAFF
DNA: TGTGCCAGCAGTTACGCAGGGGGCTCCTCCGAAGCTTTCTTT

length: 13
D: TRBD1
J: TRBJ1-5
size: many
V: TRBV20-1
CDR3: CSGRGQGDQPQHF
DNA: TGCAGTGGTCGGGGACAGGGGGATCAGCCCCAGCATTTT

length: 15
D: TRBD2
J: TRBJ2-7
size: many
V: TRBV3-1
CDR3: CASSKDSGLASEQYF
DNA: TGTGCCAGCAGCAAAGACTCGGGACTAGCGAGCGAGCAGTACTTC

length: 16
D: -
J: TRBJ1-4
size: many
V: TRBV7-9
CDR3: CASSEPLQRGGEKLFF
DNA: TGTGCCAGCAGCGAGCCATTACAAAGGGGGGGTGAAAAACTGTTTTTT

length: 14
D: TRBD1
J: TRBJ2-7
size: -
V: TRBV5-1
CDR3: CASSPGQGVDEQYF
DNA: TGCGCCAGCAGCCCGGGACAGGGAGTGGACGAGCAGTACTTC

length: 13
D: -
J: TRBJ2-7
size: many
V: TRBV7-6
CDR3: CASSLVGSDEQYF
DNA: TGTGCCAGCAGCTTAGTCGGGAGTGACGAGCAGTACTTC

length: 13
D: -
J: TRBJ1-1
size: -
V: TRBV12-3/TRBV12-4
CDR3: CASSLGQIQEAFF
DNA: TGTGCCAGCAGTTTAGGACAGATTCAAGAAGCTTTCTTT

length: 13
D: -
J: TRBJ2-7
size: many
V: TRBV9
CDR3: CASSVGIHNEQYF
DNA: TGTGCCAGCAGCGTAGGCATCCATAACGAGCAGTACTTC

length: 13
D: -
J: TRBJ2-7
size: few
V: TRBV7-8
CDR3: CASSGDISYEQYF
DNA: TGTGCCAGCAGTGGAGATATCTCCTACGAGCAGTACTTC

length: 13
D: -
J: TRBJ1-1
size: many
V: TRBV18
CDR3: CASSPGMNTEAFF
DNA: TGTGCCAGCTCACCAGGAATGAACACTGAAGCTTTCTTT

length: 15
D: TRBD1
J: TRBJ2-7
size: many
V: TRBV4-2
CDR3: CASSQNRGGSYEQYF
DNA: TGTGCCAGCAGCCAGAACAGGGGTGGGTCCTACGAGCAGTACTTC

length: 13
D: TRBD2
J: TRBJ2-7
size: many
V: TRBV27
CDR3: CATRGSGTYEQYF
DNA: TGTGCCACCCGGGGTAGCGGGACCTACGAGCAGTACTTC

length: 14
D: TRBD2
J: TRBJ2-1
size: many
V: TRBV15
CDR3: CATSLAGAYNEQFF
DNA: TGTGCCACCAGCTTAGCGGGAGCCTACAATGAGCAGTTCTTC

length: 14
D: TRBD2
J: TRBJ2-7
size: many
V: TRBV5-6
CDR3: CASSGLAGTYEQYF
DNA: TGTGCCAGCAGCGGACTAGCGGGAACCTACGAGCAGTACTTC

length: 14
D: TRBD1
J: TRBJ2-3
size: many
V: TRBV7-6
CDR3: CASKRDREGSAQYF
DNA: TGTGCCAGCAAGAGGGACAGGGAGGGTTCCGCGCAGTATTTT